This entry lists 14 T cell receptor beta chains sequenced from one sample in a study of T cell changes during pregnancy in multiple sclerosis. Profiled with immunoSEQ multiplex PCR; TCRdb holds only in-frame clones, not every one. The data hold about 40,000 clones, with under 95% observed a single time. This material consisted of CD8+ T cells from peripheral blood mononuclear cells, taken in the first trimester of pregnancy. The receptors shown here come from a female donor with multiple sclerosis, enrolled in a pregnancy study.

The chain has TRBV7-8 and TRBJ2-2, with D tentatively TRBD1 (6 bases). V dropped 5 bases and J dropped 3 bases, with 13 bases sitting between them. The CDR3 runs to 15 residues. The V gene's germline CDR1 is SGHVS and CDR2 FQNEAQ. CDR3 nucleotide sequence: TGTGCCAGCAGCGGGCGACAGGCCGACACCGGGGAGCTGTTTTTT. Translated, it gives CASSGRQADTGELFF.

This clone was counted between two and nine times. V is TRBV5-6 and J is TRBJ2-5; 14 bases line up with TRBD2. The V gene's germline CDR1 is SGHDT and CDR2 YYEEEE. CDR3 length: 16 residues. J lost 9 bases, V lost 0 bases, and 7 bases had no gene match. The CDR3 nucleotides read TGTGCCAGCAGCTTGGGGACTAGCGGGGGGCTGCAGGCCCAGTACTTC. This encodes CASSLGTSGGLQAQYF.

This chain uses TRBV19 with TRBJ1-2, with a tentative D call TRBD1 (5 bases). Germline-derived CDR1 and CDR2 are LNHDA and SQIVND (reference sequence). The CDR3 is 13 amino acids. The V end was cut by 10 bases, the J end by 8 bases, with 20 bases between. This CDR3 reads CATQDGGFDGYTF. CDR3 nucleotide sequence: TGTGCCACCCAGGACGGGGGATTCGACGGCTACACCTTC.

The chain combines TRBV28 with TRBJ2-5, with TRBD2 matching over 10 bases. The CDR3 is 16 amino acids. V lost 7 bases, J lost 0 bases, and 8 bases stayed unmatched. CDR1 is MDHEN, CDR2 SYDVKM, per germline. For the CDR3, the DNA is TGTGCCAGCAACAGGTTAGGGACTAGCGACCAAGAGACCCAGTACTTC. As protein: CASNRLGTSDQETQYF. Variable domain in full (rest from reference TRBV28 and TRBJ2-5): DVKVTQSSRYLVKRTGEKVFLECVQDMDHENMFWYRQDPGLGLRLIYFSYDVKMKEKGDIPEGYSVSREKKERFSLILESASTNQTSMYLCASNRLGTSDQETQYFGPGTRLLVL.

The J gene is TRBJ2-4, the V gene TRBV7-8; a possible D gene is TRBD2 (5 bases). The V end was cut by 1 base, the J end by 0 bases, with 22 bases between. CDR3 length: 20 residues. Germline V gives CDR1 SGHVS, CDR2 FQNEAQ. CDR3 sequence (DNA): TGTGCCAGCAGCTTAGACCATCGGGATGTCCGCCGCTTAGCCAAAAACATTCAGTACTTC. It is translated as CASSLDHRDVRRLAKNIQYF.

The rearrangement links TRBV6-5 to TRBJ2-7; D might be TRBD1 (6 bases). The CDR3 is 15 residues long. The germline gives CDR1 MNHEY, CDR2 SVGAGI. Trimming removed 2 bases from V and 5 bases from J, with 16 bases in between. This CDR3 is CASSYGGRPSDEQYF. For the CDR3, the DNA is TGTGCCAGCAGTTACGGGGGCCGACCATCTGACGAGCAGTACTTC.

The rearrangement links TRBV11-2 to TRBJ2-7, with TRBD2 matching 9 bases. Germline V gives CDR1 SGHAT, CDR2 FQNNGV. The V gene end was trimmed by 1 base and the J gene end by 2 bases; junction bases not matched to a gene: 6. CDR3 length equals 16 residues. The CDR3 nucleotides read TGTGCCAGCAGCTTAGGTCTAGCGGGACTCCCCTACGAGCAGTACTTC. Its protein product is CASSLGLAGLPYEQYF.

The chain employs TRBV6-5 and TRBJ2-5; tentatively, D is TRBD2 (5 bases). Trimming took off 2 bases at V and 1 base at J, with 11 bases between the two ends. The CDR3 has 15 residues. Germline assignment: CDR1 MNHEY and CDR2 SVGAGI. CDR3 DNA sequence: TGTGCCAGCAGTTACACCGGGGAGCCCCAAGAGACCCAGTACTTC. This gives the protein CASSYTGEPQETQYF.

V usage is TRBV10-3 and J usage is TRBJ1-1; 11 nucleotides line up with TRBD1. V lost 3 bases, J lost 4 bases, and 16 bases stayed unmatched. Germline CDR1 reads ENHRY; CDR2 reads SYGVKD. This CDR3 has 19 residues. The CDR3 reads CAISDRGQGARGLGTEAFF. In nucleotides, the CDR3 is TGTGCCATCAGTGACCGAGGACAGGGGGCAAGAGGGTTAGGCACTGAAGCTTTCTTT.

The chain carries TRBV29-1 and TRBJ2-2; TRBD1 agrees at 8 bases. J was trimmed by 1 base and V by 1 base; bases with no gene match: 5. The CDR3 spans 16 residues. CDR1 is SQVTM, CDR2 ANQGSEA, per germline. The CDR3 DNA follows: TGCAGCGTTGAAGGGGTCGGACAGGGGAACACCGGGGAGCTGTTTTTT. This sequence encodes CSVEGVGQGNTGELFF.

CDR3 amino acids: CASSPTGPPTDTQYF. CDR3 nucleotide sequence: TGTGCCAGCAGCCCGACAGGGCCCCCCACAGATACGCAGTATTTT. The chain recombines TRBV11-2 with TRBJ2-3, with 7 positions matching TRBD1. Germline loops: CDR1 SGHAT, CDR2 FQNNGV. The CDR3 runs to 15 residues. V trimming: 5 bases; J trimming: 2 bases; junction bases outside the gene matches: 7.

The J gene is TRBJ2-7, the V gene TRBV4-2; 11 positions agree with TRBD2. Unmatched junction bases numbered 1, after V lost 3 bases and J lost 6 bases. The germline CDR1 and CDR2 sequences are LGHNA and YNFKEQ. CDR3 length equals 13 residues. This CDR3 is CASSHGTSGEQYF. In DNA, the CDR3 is TGTGCCAGCAGCCATGGGACTAGCGGCGAGCAGTACTTC.

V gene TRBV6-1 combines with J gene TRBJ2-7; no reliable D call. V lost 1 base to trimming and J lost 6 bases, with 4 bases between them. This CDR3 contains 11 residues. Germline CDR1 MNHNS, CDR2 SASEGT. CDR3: CASSEGSEQYF. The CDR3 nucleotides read TGTGCCAGCAGTGAAGGCAGCGAGCAGTACTTC.

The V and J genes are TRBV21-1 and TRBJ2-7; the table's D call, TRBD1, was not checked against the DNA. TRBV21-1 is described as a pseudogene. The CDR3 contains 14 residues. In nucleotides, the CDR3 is TGTGCCAGCAGGATACATATAAGGGGTTGGGAGCAGTACTTC. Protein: CASRIHIRGWEQYF.